Listed here is a single TCR beta chain. The V end lost 1 base, the J end lost 10 bases, and 10 bases lay between the germline ends. The CDR3 spans 11 residues. Per germline, CDR1 GTSNPN and CDR2 SVGIG (reference sequence). Sequenced by immunoSEQ multiplex PCR; TCRdb stores in-frame clones only, minus some. The sample yields 250,000 to 350,000 clones, approximately 90% seen once. This sample is part of a study of blood T cell repertoires in COVID-19. Input material: peripheral blood. The clonotype comes from a man younger than 40 with acute or convalescent COVID-19. The rearrangement links TRBV30 to TRBJ1-2, with D tentatively TRBD1 (5 bases). Here the CDR3 DNA reads TGTGCCTGGAGTGGCAGGGAGGACTACACCTTC. As protein: CAWSGREDYTF.